This T cell receptor beta chain was sequenced during a study of blood T cell repertoires in COVID-19. Overall study: Acute-phase and convalescent COVID-19 samples originated in the United States, Italy and Spain.

This CDR3 has 13 amino acids. Germline values: CDR1 GTSNPN, CDR2 SVGIG (reference sequence). Trimming shortened V by 3 bases and J by 1 base, and 9 bases separated the two germline ends. Authors' processing steps: How many nucleated cells were present was estimated from reference gene primer amplification. The table came from immunoSEQ multiplex PCR; TCRdb's copy has only in-frame clones and leaves some out. Clonal size and the V and J genes are those of that table, whereas D and trimming came from the DNA. The sample contains about 150,000 clones, roughly 85% of which appear only once. The V call is TRBV30, the J call TRBJ1-1; D remains unclear. Sequencing was performed on peripheral blood. The sequence came from a human donor in a cohort sampled during active COVID-19. The CDR3 here is CAWRPSGNTEAFF. As DNA, the CDR3 is TGTGCCTGGAGGCCCTCAGGGAACACTGAAGCTTTCTTT.